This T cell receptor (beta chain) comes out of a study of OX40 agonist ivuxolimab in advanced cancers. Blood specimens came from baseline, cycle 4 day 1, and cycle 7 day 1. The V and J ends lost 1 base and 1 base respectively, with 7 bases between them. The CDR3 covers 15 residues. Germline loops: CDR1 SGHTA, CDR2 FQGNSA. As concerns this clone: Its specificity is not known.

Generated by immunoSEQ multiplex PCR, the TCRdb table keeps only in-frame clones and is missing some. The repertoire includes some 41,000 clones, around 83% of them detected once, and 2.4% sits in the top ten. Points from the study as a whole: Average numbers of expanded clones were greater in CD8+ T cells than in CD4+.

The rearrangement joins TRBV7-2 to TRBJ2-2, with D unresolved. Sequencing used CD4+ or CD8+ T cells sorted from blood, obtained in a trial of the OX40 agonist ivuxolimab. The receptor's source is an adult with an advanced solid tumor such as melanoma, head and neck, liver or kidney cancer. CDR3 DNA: TGTGCCAGCAGCTTAGAAGGCAGGAACACCGGGGAGCTGTTTTTT. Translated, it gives CASSLEGRNTGELFF. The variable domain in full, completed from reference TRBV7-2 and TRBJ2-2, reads GAGVSQSPSNKVTEKGKDVELRCDPISGHTALYWYRQSLGQGLEFLIYFQGNSAPDKSGLPSDRFSAERTGGSVSTLTIQRTQQEDSAVYLCASSLEGRNTGELFFGEGSRLTVL.